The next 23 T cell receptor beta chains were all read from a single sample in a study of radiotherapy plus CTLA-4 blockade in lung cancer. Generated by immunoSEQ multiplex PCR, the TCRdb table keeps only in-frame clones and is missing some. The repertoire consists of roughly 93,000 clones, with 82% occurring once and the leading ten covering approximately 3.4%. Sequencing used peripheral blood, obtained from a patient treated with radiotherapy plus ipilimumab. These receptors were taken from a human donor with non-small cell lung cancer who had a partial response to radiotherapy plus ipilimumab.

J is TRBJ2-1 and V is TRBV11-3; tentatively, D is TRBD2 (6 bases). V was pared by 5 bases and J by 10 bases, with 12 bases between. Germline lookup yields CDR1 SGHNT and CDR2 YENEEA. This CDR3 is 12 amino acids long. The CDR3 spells CASSHRLDEQFF. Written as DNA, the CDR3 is TGTGCCAGCAGCCACCGACTAGACGAGCAGTTCTTC. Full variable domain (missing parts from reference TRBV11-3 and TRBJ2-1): EAGVVQSPRYKIIEKKQPVAFWCNPISGHNTLYWYLQNLGQGPELLIRYENEEAVDDSQLPKDRFSAERLKGVDSTLKIQPAELGDSAVYLCASSHRLDEQFFGPGTRLTVL.

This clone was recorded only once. The CDR3 is CASTALGPRGYEQYF. The CDR3 coding sequence is TGTGCCAGCACCGCCCTCGGACCACGGGGCTACGAGCAGTACTTC. The V gene is TRBV28, the J gene TRBJ2-7; TRBD2 might be the D (5 bases). Trimming removed 7 bases from V and 3 bases from J, with 19 bases in between. The CDR3 totals 15 residues. Germline assignment: CDR1 MDHEN and CDR2 SYDVKM.

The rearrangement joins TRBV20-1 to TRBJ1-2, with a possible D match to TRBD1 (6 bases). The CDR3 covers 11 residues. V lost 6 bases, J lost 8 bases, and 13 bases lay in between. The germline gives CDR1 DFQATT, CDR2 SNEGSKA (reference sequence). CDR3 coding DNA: TGCAGTGCGGCGGGGGGCATCGGCTACACCTTC. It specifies CSAAGGIGYTF.

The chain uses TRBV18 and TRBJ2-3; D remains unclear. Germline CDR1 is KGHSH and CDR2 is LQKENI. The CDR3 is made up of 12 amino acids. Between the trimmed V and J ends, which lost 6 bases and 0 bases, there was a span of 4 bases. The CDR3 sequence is CASSPSTDTQYF. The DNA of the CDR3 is TGTGCCAGCTCTCCTAGCACAGATACGCAGTATTTT.

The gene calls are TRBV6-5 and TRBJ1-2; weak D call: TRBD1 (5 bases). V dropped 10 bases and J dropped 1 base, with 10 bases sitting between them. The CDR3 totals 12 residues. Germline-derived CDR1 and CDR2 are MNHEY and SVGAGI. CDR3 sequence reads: CATRQNNYGYTF. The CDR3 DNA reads TGTGCCACCAGACAGAATAACTATGGCTACACCTTC.

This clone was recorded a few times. CDR3 region: CASSSTGTGDNEQFF. DNA of the CDR3: TGTGCCAGCAGTTCAACCGGGACAGGGGACAATGAGCAGTTCTTC. V gene TRBV6-5 combines with J gene TRBJ2-1; 10 positions agree with TRBD1. The length of the CDR3 is 15 residues. The germline V gene encodes CDR1 MNHEY and CDR2 SVGAGI. V trimming: 4 bases; J trimming: 5 bases; junction bases outside the gene matches: 5.

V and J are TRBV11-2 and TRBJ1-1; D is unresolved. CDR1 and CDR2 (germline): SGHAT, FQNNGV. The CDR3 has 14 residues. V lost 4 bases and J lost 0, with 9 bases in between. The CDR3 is CASSWGGMNTEAFF. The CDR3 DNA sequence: TGTGCCAGCAGCTGGGGAGGCATGAACACTGAAGCTTTCTTT.

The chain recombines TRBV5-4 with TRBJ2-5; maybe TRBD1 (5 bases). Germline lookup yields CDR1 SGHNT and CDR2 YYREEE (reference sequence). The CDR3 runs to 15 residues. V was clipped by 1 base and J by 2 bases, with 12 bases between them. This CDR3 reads CASSLQGGQQETQYF. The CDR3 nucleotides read TGTGCCAGCAGCTTGCAGGGCGGACAACAAGAGACCCAGTACTTC.

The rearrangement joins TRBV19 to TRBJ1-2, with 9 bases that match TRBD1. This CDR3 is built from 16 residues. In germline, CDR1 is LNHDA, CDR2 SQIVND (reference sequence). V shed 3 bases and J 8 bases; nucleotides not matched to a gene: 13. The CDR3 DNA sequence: TGTGCCAGTAGTATCCTTATGCCGGGACAGGGTAACGGCTACACCTTC. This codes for CASSILMPGQGNGYTF.

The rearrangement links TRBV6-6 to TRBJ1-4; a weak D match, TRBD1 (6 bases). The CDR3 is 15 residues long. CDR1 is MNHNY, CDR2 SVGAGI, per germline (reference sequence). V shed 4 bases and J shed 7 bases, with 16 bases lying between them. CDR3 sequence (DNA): TGTGCCAGCAGTTTGACAGGCGCGGGGGGTGAAAAACTGTTTTTT. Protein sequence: CASSLTGAGGEKLFF.

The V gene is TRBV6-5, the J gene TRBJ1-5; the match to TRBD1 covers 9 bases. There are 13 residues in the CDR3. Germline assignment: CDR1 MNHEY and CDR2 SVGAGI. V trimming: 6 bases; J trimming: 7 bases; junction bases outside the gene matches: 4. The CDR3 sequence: CASRKTGGQPQHF. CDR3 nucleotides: TGTGCCAGCAGGAAGACAGGGGGACAGCCCCAGCATTTT.

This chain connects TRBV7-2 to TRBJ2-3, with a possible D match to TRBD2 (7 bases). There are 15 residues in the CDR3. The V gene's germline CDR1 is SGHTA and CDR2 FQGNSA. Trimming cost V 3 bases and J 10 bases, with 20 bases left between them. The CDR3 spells CASSFRGDYRQAQYF. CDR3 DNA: TGTGCCAGCAGCTTTAGGGGGGACTATAGACAGGCGCAGTATTTT.

The CDR3 DNA reads TGTGCCAGCAGTCAGGGTAGTATAAGCAATCAGCCCCAGCATTTT. It is translated as CASSQGSISNQPQHF. The chain carries TRBV28 and TRBJ1-5, with D possibly matching TRBD1 (5 bases). This CDR3 spans 15 amino acids. Germline V gene lookup returns CDR1 MDHEN and CDR2 SYDVKM. V was shortened by 5 bases and J by 1 base, with 12 bases between the two germline ends. The full variable domain, its missing parts supplied by reference TRBV28 and TRBJ1-5, is DVKVTQSSRYLVKRTGEKVFLECVQDMDHENMFWYRQDPGLGLRLIYFSYDVKMKEKGDIPEGYSVSREKKERFSLILESASTNQTSMYLCASSQGSISNQPQHFGDGTRLSIL.

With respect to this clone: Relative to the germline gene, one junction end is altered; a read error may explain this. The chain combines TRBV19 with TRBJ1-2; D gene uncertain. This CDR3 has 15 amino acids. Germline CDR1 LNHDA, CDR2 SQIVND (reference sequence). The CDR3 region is CASGIQPGNRFGYTF. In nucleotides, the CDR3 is TGTGCCAGTGGTATCCAGCCGGGGAACCGTTTTGGCTACACCTTC. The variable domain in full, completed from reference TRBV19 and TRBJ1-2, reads DGGITQSPKYLFRKEGQNVTLSCEQNLNHDAMYWYRQDPGQGLRLIYYSQIVNDFQKGDIAEGYSVSREKKESFPLTVTSAQKNPTAFYLCASGIQPGNRFGYTFGSGTRLTVV.

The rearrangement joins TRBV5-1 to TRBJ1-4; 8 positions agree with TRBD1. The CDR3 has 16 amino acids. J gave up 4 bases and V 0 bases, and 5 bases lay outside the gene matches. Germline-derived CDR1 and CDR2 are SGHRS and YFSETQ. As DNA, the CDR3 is TGCGCCAGCAGCTTGGCAGGGGGCCTAGGTAATGAAAAACTGTTTTTT. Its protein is CASSLAGGLGNEKLFF.

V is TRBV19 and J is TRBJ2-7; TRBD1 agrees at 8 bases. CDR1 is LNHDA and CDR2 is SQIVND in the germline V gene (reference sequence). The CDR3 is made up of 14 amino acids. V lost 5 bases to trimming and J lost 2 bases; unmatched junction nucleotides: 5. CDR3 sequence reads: CASSFGQGTYEQYF. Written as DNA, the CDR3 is TGTGCCAGTAGTTTCGGACAGGGAACCTACGAGCAGTACTTC.

CDR3 sequence reads: CSARDLEEQFF. The CDR3 nucleotides are TGCAGTGCTAGAGATTTGGAGGAGCAGTTCTTC. The chain couples TRBV20-1 to TRBJ2-1; D not certain. In germline, CDR1 is DFQATT, CDR2 SNEGSKA (reference sequence). V lost 0 bases to trimming and J lost 10 bases, with 7 bases between them. The length of the CDR3 is 11 residues.

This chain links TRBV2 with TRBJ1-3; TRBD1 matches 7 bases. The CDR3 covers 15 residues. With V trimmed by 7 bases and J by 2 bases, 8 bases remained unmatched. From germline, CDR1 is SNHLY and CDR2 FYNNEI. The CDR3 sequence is CASTSQGSPGNTIYF. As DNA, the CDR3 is TGTGCCAGCACTTCACAGGGGAGCCCTGGAAACACCATATATTTT.

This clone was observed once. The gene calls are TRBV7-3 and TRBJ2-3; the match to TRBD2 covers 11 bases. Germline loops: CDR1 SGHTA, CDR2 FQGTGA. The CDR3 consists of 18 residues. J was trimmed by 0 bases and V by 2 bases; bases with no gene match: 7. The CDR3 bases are TGTGCCAGCAGCTTATTGGGGACTAGCGGAACTAGCACAGATACGCAGTATTTT. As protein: CASSLLGTSGTSTDTQYF.

The CDR3 DNA reads as TGTGCCAGCAGCTCGGGGAATAGCGGGAGTCTCGACGAGCAGTACTTC. It codes for CASSSGNSGSLDEQYF. V is TRBV7-3 and J is TRBJ2-7; 9 bases line up with TRBD2. The CDR3 spans 16 residues. The germline V gene encodes CDR1 SGHTA and CDR2 FQGTGA. The trim removed 4 bases at V and 5 bases at J, leaving 12 bases unmatched.

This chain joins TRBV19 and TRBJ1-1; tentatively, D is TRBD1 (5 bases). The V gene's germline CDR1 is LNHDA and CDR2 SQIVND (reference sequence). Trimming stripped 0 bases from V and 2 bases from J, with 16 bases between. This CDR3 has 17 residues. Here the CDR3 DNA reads TGTGCCAGTAGTATAGACGTCCCGAGCAGGGCAAACACTGAAGCTTTCTTT. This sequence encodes CASSIDVPSRANTEAFF.

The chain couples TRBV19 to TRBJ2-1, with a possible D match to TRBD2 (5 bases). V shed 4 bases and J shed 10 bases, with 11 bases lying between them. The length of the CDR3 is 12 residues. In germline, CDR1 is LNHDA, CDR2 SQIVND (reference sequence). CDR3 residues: CASSTGGLEQFF. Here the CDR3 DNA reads TGTGCCAGTAGTACCGGCGGGTTGGAGCAGTTCTTC.

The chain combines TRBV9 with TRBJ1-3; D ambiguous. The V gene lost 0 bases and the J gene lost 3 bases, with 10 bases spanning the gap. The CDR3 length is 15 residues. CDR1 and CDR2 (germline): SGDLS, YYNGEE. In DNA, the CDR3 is TGTGCCAGCAGCGTAGGAGGAGGGTTTGGAAACACCATATATTTT. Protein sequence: CASSVGGGFGNTIYF.